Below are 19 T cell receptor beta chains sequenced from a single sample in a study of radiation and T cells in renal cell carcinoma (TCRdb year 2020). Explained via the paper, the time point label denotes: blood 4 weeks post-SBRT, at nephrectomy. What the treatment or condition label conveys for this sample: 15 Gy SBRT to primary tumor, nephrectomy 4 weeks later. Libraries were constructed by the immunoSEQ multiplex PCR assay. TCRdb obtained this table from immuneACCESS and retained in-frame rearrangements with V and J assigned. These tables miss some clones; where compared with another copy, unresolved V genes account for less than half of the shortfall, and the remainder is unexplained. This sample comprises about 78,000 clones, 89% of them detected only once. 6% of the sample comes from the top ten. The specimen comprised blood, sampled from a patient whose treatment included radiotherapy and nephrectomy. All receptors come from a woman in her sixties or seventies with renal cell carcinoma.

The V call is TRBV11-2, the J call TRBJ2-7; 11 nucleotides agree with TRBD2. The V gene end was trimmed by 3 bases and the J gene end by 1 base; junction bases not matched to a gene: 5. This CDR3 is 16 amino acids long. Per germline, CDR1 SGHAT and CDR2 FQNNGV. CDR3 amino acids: CASSFRLAGKSYEQYF. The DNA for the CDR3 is TGTGCCAGCAGCTTTCGACTAGCGGGAAAATCCTACGAGCAGTACTTC.

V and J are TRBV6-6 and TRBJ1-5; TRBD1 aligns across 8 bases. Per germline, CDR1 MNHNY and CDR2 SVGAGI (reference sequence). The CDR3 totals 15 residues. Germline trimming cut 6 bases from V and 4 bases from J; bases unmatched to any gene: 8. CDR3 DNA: TGTGCCAGCAGGTCTGACAGGGGATTGAATCAGCCCCAGCATTTT. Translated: CASRSDRGLNQPQHF.

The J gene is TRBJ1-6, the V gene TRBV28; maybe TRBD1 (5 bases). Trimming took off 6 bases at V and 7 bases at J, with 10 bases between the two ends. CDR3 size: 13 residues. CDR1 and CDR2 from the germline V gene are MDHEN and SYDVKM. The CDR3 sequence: CASSSGANSPLHF. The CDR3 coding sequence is TGTGCCAGCAGCAGCGGGGCGAATTCACCCCTCCACTTT.

The CDR3 is CASSQDSPGPGGGHYGYTF. CDR3 bases: TGTGCCAGCAGCCAAGATTCGCCTGGCCCAGGGGGGGGACACTATGGCTACACCTTC. The rearrangement joins TRBV4-2 to TRBJ1-2, with 7 bases lining up with TRBD1. This CDR3 comprises 19 residues. V lost 0 bases and J lost 3; bases outside the gene matches: 16. Germline CDR1 LGHNA, CDR2 YNFKEQ.

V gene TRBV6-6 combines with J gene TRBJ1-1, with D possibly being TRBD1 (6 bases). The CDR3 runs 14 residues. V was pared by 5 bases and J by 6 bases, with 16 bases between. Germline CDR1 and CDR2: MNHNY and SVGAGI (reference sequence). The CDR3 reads CASSQTGWGAEAFF. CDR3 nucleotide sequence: TGTGCCAGCAGTCAAACAGGGTGGGGAGCTGAAGCTTTCTTT.

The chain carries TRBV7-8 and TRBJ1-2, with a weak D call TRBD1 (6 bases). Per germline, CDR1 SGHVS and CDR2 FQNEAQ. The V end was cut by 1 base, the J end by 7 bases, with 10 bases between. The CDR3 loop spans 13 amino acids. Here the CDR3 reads CASSLGDKAGYTF. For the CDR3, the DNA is TGTGCCAGCAGCTTAGGGGACAAGGCTGGCTACACCTTC.

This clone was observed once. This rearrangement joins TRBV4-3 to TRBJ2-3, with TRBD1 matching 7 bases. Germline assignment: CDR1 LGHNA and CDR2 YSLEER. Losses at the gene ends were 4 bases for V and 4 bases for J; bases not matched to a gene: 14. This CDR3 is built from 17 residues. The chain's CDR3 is CASSPAPTGKGADTQYF. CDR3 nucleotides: TGCGCCAGCAGCCCTGCCCCGACAGGGAAGGGGGCAGATACGCAGTATTTT.

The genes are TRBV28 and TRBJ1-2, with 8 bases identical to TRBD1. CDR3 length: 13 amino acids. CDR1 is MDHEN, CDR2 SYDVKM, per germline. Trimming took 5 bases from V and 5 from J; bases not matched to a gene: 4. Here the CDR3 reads CASSAGTGYGYTF. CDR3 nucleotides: TGTGCCAGCAGTGCCGGGACAGGTTATGGCTACACCTTC.

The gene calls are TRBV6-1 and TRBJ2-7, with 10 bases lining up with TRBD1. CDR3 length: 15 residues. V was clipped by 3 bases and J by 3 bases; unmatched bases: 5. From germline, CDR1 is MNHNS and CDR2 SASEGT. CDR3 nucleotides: TGTGCCAGCAGTGATAGGACAGGGGGGATCTACGAGCAGTACTTC. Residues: CASSDRTGGIYEQYF.

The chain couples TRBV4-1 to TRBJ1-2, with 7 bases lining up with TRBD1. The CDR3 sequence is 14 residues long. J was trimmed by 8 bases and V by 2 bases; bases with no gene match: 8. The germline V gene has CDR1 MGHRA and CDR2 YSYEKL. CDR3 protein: CASSQRGQAGGYTF. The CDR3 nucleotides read TGCGCCAGCAGCCAACGCGGACAGGCCGGGGGCTACACCTTC.

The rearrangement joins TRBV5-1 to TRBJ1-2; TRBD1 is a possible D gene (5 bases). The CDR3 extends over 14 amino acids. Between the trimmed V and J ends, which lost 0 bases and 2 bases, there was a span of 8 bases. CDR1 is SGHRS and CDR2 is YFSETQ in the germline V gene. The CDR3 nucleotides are TGCGCCAGCAGCTTGGGACAGTCAAACTATGGCTACACCTTC. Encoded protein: CASSLGQSNYGYTF.

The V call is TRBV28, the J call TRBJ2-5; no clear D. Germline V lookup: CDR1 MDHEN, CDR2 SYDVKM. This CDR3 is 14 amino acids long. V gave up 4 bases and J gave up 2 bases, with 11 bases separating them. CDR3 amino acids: CASSSSGPQETQYF. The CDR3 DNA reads TGTGCCAGCAGTTCCTCCGGTCCGCAAGAGACCCAGTACTTC. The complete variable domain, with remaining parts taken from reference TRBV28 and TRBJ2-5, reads DVKVTQSSRYLVKRTGEKVFLECVQDMDHENMFWYRQDPGLGLRLIYFSYDVKMKEKGDIPEGYSVSREKKERFSLILESASTNQTSMYLCASSSSGPQETQYFGPGTRLLVL.

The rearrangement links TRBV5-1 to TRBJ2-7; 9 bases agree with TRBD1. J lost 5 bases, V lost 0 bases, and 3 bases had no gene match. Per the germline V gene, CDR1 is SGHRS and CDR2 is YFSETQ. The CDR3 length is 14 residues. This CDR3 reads CASSLDRGRDEQYF. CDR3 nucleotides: TGCGCCAGCAGCTTGGACAGGGGGCGCGACGAGCAGTACTTC.

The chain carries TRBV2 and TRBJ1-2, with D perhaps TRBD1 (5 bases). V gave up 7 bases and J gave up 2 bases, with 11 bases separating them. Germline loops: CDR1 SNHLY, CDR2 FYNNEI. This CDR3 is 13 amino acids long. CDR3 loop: CASTRTTNYGYTF. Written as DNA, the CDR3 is TGTGCCAGCACTAGGACAACCAACTATGGCTACACCTTC.

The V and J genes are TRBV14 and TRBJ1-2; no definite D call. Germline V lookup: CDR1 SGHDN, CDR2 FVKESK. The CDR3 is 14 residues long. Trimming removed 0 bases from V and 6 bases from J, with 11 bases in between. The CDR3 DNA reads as TGTGCCAGCAGCCAAGACGGGCTGGCGCATGGCTACACCTTC. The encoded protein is CASSQDGLAHGYTF.

CDR3 protein: CASSPSGANYGYTF. DNA for the CDR3: TGCGCCAGCAGCCCCTCAGGAGCTAACTATGGCTACACCTTC. The chain joins TRBV5-1 to TRBJ1-2, with D uncertain. Germline lookup yields CDR1 SGHRS and CDR2 YFSETQ. Trimming pared 4 bases from V and 0 bases from J, leaving 10 bases between. This CDR3 contains 14 residues.

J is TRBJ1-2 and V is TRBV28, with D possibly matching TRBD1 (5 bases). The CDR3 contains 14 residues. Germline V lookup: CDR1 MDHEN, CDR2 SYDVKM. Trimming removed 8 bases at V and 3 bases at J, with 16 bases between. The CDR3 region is CASGGVRADYGYTF. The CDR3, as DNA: TGTGCCAGCGGGGGGGTCAGGGCGGACTATGGCTACACCTTC.

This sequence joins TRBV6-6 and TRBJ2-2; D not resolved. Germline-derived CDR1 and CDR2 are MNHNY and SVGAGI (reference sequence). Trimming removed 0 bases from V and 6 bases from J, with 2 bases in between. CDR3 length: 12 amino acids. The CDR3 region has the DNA TGTGCCAGCAGTTACTCACCCGGGGAGCTGTTTTTT. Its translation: CASSYSPGELFF.

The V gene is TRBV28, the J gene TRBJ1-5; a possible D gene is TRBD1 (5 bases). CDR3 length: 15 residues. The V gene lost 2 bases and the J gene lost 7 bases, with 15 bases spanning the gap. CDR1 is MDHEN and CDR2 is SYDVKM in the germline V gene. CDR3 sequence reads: CASSLRVQGVQPQHF. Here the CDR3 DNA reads TGTGCCAGCAGTTTAAGGGTCCAGGGAGTACAGCCCCAGCATTTT. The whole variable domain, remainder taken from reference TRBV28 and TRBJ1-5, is DVKVTQSSRYLVKRTGEKVFLECVQDMDHENMFWYRQDPGLGLRLIYFSYDVKMKEKGDIPEGYSVSREKKERFSLILESASTNQTSMYLCASSLRVQGVQPQHFGDGTRLSIL.